A single sample is the source of the 16 T cell receptor beta chains below, sequenced in a study of spatial heterogeneity in lung cancer. Points from the study as a whole: Tumor mutation counts were tracked by expanded intratumoral alpha and beta TCR counts.

These receptors' targets are unknown. The sample's time point: sample taken at primary tumor resection. TCRdb reprocessed the 5' RACE reads with MiXCR, giving one entry per CDR3 protein. The top ten hold around 15% of the sample, which has approximately 9,200 distinct CDR3 sequences, approximately 5% seen once. The specimen comprised lung tumor tissue, sampled at surgery. The receptor source for this set is a female donor with early-stage non-small cell lung cancer.

By share, this clonotype ranks as medium-sized. V and J are TRBV29-1 and TRBJ2-7; weak D call: TRBD1 (5 bases). The CDR3 contains 14 residues. Germline CDR1 SQVTM, CDR2 ANQGSEA. V lost 5 bases and J lost 2, with 16 bases in between. CDR3 sequence: CSVLSRTTTYEQYF. CDR3 coding DNA: TGCAGCGTTTTGAGTAGGACAACCACCTACGAGCAGTACTTC.

By share, this clonotype counts as medium-sized. The V gene is TRBV29-1, the J gene TRBJ1-1; D remains ambiguous. The V gene's germline CDR1 is SQVTM and CDR2 ANQGSEA. V gave up 3 bases and J gave up 4 bases, with 15 bases separating them. This CDR3 has 14 residues. The CDR3 region is CSVDWSLEVTEAFF. In DNA form, the CDR3 reads TGCAGCGTTGACTGGAGCCTGGAGGTCACTGAAGCTTTCTTT. The variable domain in full, completed from reference TRBV29-1 and TRBJ1-1, reads SAVISQKPSRDICQRGTSLTIQCQVDSQVTMMFWYRQQPGQSLTLIATANQGSEATYESGFVIDKFPISRPNLTFSTLTVSNMSPEDSSIYLCSVDWSLEVTEAFFGQGTRLTVV.

This clonotype showed up just a few times. The chain couples TRBV12-3 or TRBV12-4 to TRBJ1-5; the match to TRBD1 covers 8 bases. The CDR3 is 15 residues long. V shed 7 bases, J shed 6 bases, and the junction held 11 bases outside the gene matches. CDR3 in DNA: TGTGCCAGCACTCTGACAGGGGTTGGTCTTCAGCCCCAGCATTTT. Its translation is CASTLTGVGLQPQHF.

This clonotype qualifies as medium-sized. The chain employs TRBV6-5 and TRBJ1-2, with D maybe TRBD1 (6 bases). The CDR3 has 11 residues. Between the trimmed V and J ends, which lost 5 bases and 8 bases, there was a span of 9 bases. CDR1 is MNHEY and CDR2 is SVGAGI in the germline V gene. Here the CDR3 reads CASSQGSGYTF. The CDR3 DNA reads as TGTGCCAGCAGTCAGGGGAGCGGCTACACCTTC.

This clonotype was seen many times. One end of the junction varies from germline; a read error may be responsible. The chain uses TRBV12-3 or TRBV12-4 and TRBJ2-5; 11 bases fit TRBD2. The CDR3 is 14 amino acids. The CDR3 coding sequence is TGTGCCAGCAGTATAGCGGGAGGGGGTGAGACCCAGTACTTC. As protein: CASSIAGGGETQYF.

This clonotype was seen repeatedly, ten times or more. The chain combines TRBV7-8 with TRBJ2-2; 10 bases line up with TRBD2. This CDR3 region has 15 residues. Losses at the gene ends were 4 bases for V and 4 bases for J; bases not matched to a gene: 3. Germline V gene lookup returns CDR1 SGHVS and CDR2 FQNEAQ. Here the CDR3 reads CASSSSSGGTGELFF. CDR3 sequence (DNA): TGTGCCAGCAGCTCTTCTAGCGGGGGCACCGGGGAGCTGTTTTTT.

This clonotype was detected ten times or more. The CDR3 region is CASSQGLGLIDYEQYF. In nucleotides, the CDR3 is TGTGCCAGCAGCCAAGGCCTAGGACTGATAGACTACGAGCAGTACTTC. The chain carries TRBV4-2 and TRBJ2-7; D is possibly TRBD2 (5 bases). V was shortened by 1 base and J by 3 bases, with 16 bases between the two germline ends. CDR1 LGHNA and CDR2 YNFKEQ come from the germline V gene. The CDR3 runs 16 residues.

This clonotype occurred many times. The chain is built from TRBV5-1 and TRBJ2-5; D remains ambiguous. CDR3 size: 12 residues. CDR1 SGHRS and CDR2 YFSETQ come from the germline V gene. Between the trimmed V and J ends, which lost 5 bases and 1 base, there was a span of 6 bases. The CDR3 region is CASRSSQETQYF. CDR3 sequence (DNA): TGCGCCAGCAGGTCCAGCCAAGAGACCCAGTACTTC.

The rearrangement joins TRBV28 to TRBJ1-2, with D possibly being TRBD1 (5 bases). Deletions cut 2 bases from V and 2 bases from J, with 18 bases between. The CDR3 contains 17 residues. Germline V gene sequence: CDR1 MDHEN, CDR2 SYDVKM. The DNA for the CDR3 is TGTGCCAGCAGTTTAAATGGGGGGGGACGGAAGAACTATGGCTACACCTTC. Its protein product is CASSLNGGGRKNYGYTF.

At least ten counts were recorded for this clonotype. The rearrangement joins TRBV30 to TRBJ1-1; D is undetermined. The germline V gene has CDR1 GTSNPN and CDR2 SVGIG (reference sequence). The CDR3 consists of 14 residues. V shed 0 bases and J shed 3 bases, with 11 bases lying between them. In nucleotides, the CDR3 is TGTGCCTGGAGTGTCGCGGGAGCCGACACTGAAGCTTTCTTT. It codes for CAWSVAGADTEAFF.

By share, this clonotype ranks as medium-sized. The chain is built from TRBV5-1 and TRBJ2-2, with a possible D match to TRBD2 (6 bases). The CDR3 extends over 14 amino acids. V dropped 0 bases and J dropped 5 bases, with 8 bases sitting between them. Germline lookup yields CDR1 SGHRS and CDR2 YFSETQ. The CDR3 here is CASSLGGETGELFF. The CDR3 coding sequence is TGCGCCAGCAGCTTGGGCGGGGAAACCGGGGAGCTGTTTTTT.

Ten or more counts support this clonotype. V gene TRBV5-1 combines with J gene TRBJ1-2; the D gene is possibly TRBD1 (6 bases). V lost 1 base and J 8 bases, leaving 15 bases between the germline ends. Germline V lookup: CDR1 SGHRS, CDR2 YFSETQ. CDR3 size: 14 residues. CDR3 in amino acids: CASSLNGGPGGYTF. The CDR3 DNA sequence: TGCGCCAGCAGCTTGAATGGGGGGCCCGGAGGCTACACCTTC.

This clonotype is medium-sized. The genes are TRBV5-1 and TRBJ2-1, with 9 bases identical to TRBD2. Germline CDR1 is SGHRS and CDR2 is YFSETQ. Losses at the gene ends were 0 bases for V and 8 bases for J; bases not matched to a gene: 6. This CDR3 region has 15 residues. CDR3 residues: CASSLVSGSKDEQFF. The DNA of the CDR3 is TGCGCCAGCAGCTTGGTTAGCGGGAGTAAGGATGAGCAGTTCTTC.

This clonotype was observed many times. The chain is built from TRBV18 and TRBJ2-5; tentative D call: TRBD2 (5 bases). Germline values: CDR1 KGHSH, CDR2 LQKENI. V lost 1 base, J lost 1 base, and 10 bases lay in between. This CDR3 region has 15 residues. CDR3 sequence: CASSPRAAVQETQYF. The CDR3 region has the DNA TGTGCCAGCTCACCACGTGCAGCGGTCCAAGAGACCCAGTACTTC.

At least ten counts were recorded for this clonotype. V and J are TRBV30 and TRBJ1-1; possible D gene TRBD1, 6 bases. Trimming cost V 2 bases and J 0 bases, with 13 bases left between them. From germline, CDR1 is GTSNPN and CDR2 SVGIG (reference sequence). The length of the CDR3 is 15 residues. Here the CDR3 DNA reads TGTGCCTGGAGTACCCCAGGGGCGATGAACACTGAAGCTTTCTTT. Residues: CAWSTPGAMNTEAFF.

The table lists this clonotype with many counts. J is TRBJ2-7 and V is TRBV7-9, with 8 positions matching TRBD2. Per the germline V gene, CDR1 is SEHNR and CDR2 is FQNEAQ (reference sequence). The CDR3 contains 15 residues. V was pared by 4 bases and J by 8 bases, with 13 bases of the junction left unmatched. The DNA of the CDR3 is TGTGCCAGCAGCTCCCCTGCGCGGGGGGCATGGAAGCAGTACTTC. Residues: CASSSPARGAWKQYF.